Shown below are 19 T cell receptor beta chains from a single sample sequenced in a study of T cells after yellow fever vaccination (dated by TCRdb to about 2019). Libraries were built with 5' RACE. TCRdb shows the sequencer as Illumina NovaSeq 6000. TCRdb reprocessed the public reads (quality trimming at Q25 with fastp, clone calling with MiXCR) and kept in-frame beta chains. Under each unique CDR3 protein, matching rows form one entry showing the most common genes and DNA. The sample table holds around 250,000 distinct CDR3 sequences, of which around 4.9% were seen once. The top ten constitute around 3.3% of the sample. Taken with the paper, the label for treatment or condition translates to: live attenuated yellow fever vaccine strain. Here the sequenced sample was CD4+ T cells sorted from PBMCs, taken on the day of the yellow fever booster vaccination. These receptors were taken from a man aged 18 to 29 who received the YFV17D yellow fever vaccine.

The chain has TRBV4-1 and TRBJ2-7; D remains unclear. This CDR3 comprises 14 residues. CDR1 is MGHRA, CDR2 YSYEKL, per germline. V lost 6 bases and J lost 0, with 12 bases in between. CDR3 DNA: TGCGCCAGCAGTCCATCCCCCTACTCCTACGAGCAGTACTTC. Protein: CASSPSPYSYEQYF.

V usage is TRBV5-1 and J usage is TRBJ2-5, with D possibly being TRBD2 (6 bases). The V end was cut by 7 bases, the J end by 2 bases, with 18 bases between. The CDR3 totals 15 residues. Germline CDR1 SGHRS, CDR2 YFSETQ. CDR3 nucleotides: TGCGCCAGCGCCCGGACTACCCCACTTCAAGAGACCCAGTACTTC. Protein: CASARTTPLQETQYF.

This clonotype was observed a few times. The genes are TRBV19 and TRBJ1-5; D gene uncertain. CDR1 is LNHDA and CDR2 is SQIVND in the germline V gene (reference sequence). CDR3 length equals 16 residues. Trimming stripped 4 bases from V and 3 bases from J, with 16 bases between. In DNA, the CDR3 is TGTGCCAGTAGTACAATCTCGGGTCCTAACAATCAGCCCCAGCATTTT. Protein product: CASSTISGPNNQPQHF.

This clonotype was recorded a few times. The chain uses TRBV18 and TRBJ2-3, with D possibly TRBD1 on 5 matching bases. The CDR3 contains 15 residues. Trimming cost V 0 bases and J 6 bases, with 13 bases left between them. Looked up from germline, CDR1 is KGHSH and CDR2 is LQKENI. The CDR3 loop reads CASSPPSAGSDTQYF. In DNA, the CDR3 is TGTGCCAGCTCACCACCGTCGGCAGGGTCCGATACGCAGTATTTT.

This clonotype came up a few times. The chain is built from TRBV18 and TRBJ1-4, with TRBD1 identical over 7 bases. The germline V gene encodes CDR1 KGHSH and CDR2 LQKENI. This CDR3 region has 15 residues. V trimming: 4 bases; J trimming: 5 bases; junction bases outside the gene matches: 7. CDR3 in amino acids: CASSQPGQTNEKLFF. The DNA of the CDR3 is TGTGCCAGCTCACAGCCGGGACAGACCAATGAAAAACTGTTTTTT. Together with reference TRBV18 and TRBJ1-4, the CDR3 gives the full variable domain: NAGVMQNPRHLVRRRGQEARLRCSPMKGHSHVYWYRQLPEEGLKFMVYLQKENIIDESGMPKERFSAEFPKEGPSILRIQQVVRGDSAAYFCASSQPGQTNEKLFFGSGTQLSVL.

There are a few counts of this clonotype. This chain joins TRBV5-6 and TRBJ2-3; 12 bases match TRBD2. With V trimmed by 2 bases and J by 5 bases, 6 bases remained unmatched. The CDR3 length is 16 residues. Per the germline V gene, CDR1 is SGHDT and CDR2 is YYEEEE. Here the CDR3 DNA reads TGTGCCAGCAGCTTCACTAGCGGGGGGCATATAGATACGCAGTATTTT. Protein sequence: CASSFTSGGHIDTQYF.

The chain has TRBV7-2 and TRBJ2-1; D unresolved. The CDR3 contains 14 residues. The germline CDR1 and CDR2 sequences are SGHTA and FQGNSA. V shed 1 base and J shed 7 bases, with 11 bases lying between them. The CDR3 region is CASSLVLERNEQFF. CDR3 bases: TGTGCCAGCAGCTTAGTCCTAGAAAGGAATGAGCAGTTCTTC.

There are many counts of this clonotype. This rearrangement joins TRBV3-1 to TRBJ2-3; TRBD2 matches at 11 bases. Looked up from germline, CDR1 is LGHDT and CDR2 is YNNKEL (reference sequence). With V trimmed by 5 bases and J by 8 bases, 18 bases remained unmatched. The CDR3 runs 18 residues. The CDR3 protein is CASSSGLAGGPNHGTQYF. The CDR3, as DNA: TGTGCCAGCAGCTCCGGTCTAGCGGGGGGCCCGAACCACGGTACGCAGTATTTT.

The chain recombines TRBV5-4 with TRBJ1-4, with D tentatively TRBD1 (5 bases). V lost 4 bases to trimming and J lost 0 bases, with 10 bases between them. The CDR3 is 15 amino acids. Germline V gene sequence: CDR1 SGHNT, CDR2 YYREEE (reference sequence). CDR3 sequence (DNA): TGTGCCAGCAGCGGAGACAGCGCAACTAATGAAAAACTGTTTTTT. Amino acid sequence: CASSGDSATNEKLFF.

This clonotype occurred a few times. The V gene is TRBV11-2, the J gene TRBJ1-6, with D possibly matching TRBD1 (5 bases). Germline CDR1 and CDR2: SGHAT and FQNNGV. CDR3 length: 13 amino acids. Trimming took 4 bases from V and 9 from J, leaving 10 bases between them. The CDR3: CASSYAGGSPLHF. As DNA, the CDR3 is TGTGCCAGCAGCTACGCGGGGGGTTCACCCCTCCACTTT.

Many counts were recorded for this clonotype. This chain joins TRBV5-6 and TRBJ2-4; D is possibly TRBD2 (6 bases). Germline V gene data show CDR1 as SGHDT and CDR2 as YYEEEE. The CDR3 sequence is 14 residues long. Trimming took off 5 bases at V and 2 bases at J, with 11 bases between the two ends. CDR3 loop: CASRPAGSKNIQYF. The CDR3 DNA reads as TGTGCCAGCAGGCCGGCGGGGTCCAAAAACATTCAGTACTTC. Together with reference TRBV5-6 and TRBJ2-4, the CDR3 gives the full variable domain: DAGVTQSPTHLIKTRGQQVTLRCSPKSGHDTVSWYQQALGQGPQFIFQYYEEEERQRGNFPDRFSGHQFPNYSSELNVNALLLGDSALYLCASRPAGSKNIQYFGAGTRLSVL.

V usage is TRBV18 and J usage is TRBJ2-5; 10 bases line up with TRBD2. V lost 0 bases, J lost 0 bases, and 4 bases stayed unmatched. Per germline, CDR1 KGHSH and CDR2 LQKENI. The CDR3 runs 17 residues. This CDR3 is CASSPPAAGGYQETQYF. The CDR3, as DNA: TGTGCCAGCTCACCACCGGCAGCGGGGGGGTACCAAGAGACCCAGTACTTC.

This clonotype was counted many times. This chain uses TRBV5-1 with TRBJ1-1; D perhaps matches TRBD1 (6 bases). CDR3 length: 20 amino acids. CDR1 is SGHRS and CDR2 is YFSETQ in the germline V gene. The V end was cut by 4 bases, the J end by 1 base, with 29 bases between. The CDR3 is CASSGTTPGHVTSANTEAFF. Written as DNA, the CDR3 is TGCGCCAGCAGCGGAACAACCCCGGGACATGTCACGTCGGCGAACACTGAAGCTTTCTTT.

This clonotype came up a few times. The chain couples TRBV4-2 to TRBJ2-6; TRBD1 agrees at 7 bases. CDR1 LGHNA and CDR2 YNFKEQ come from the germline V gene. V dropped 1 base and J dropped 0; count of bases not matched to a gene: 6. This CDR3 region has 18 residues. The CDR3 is CASSQVKGADSGANVLTF. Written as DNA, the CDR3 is TGTGCCAGCAGCCAAGTGAAGGGGGCAGACTCTGGGGCCAACGTCCTGACTTTC.

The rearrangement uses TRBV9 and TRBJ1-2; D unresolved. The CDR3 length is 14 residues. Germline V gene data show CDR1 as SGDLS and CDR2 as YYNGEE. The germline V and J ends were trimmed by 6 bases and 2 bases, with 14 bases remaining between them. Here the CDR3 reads CASNLMAVNYGYTF. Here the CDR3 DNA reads TGTGCCAGCAACTTGATGGCAGTCAACTATGGCTACACCTTC.

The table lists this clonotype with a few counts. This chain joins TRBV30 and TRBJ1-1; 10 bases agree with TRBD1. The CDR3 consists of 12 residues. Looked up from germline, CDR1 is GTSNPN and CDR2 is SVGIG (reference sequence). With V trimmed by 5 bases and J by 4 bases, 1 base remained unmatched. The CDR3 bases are TGTGCCTGGGACAGGGGGCCCACTGAAGCTTTCTTT. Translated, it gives CAWDRGPTEAFF.

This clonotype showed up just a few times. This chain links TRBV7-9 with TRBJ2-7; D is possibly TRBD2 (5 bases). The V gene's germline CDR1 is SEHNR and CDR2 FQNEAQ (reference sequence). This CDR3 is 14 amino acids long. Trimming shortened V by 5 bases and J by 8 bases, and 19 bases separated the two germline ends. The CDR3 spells CASSTRTAGIQQYF. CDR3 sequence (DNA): TGTGCCAGCAGCACCCGGACGGCCGGGATTCAGCAGTACTTC.

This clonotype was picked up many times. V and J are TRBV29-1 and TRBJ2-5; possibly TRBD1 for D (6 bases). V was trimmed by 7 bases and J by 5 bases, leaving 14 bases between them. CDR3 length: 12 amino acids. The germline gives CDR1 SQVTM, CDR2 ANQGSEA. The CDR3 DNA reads TGCAGCGCGAAAACAGGGCAGGAGACCCAGTACTTC. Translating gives CSAKTGQETQYF.

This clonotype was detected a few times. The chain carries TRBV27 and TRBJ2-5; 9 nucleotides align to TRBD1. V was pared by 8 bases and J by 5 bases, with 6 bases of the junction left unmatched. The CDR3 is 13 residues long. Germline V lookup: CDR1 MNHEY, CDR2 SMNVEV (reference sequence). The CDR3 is CASQQGASETQYF. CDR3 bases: TGTGCCAGCCAACAGGGGGCGAGTGAGACCCAGTACTTC.